Each of the 12 T cell receptor beta chains below was sequenced from the same sample in a study of cytomegalovirus exposure and HLA in healthy donors. Vbeta (60) and Jbeta (13) primers were used in the PCR. The data were produced by immunoSEQ multiplex PCR, yet TCRdb's version contains in-frame clones alone and is incomplete. Here the sample spans 110,000 or so clones, 82% being singletons. The material sequenced was PBMCs. The receptors were gathered from a woman aged 18-29 years in good health and CMV-seronegative.

This chain links TRBV4-1 with TRBJ2-1; D perhaps matches TRBD2 (6 bases). Trimming shortened V by 0 bases and J by 4 bases, and 16 bases separated the two germline ends. The CDR3 runs 17 residues. CDR1 and CDR2 (germline): MGHRA, YSYEKL. The CDR3 spells CASSQDTGGGLYNEQFF. The DNA of the CDR3 is TGCGCCAGCAGCCAAGATACTGGGGGAGGACTATACAATGAGCAGTTCTTC.

The rearrangement uses TRBV5-4 and TRBJ2-3, with D maybe TRBD2 (6 bases). There are 14 residues in the CDR3. Trimming cost V 4 bases and J 0 bases, with 9 bases left between them. Germline CDR1 and CDR2: SGHNT and YYREEE (reference sequence). CDR3 DNA: TGTGCCAGCAGCCCAGGGACTAGCACAGATACGCAGTATTTT. Its translation: CASSPGTSTDTQYF.

This chain joins TRBV11-3 and TRBJ1-2, with TRBD1 matching over 7 bases. The CDR3 is 18 amino acids. The germline gives CDR1 SGHNT, CDR2 YENEEA. With 0 bases clipped from V and 1 base from J, the junction kept 11 bases outside the gene matches. The CDR3 protein is CASSLDGNRDSHNYGYTF. In DNA, the CDR3 is TGTGCCAGCAGCTTAGATGGGAATAGGGACAGCCATAACTATGGCTACACCTTC. Drawing the rest from reference TRBV11-3 and TRBJ1-2, the complete variable domain is EAGVVQSPRYKIIEKKQPVAFWCNPISGHNTLYWYLQNLGQGPELLIRYENEEAVDDSQLPKDRFSAERLKGVDSTLKIQPAELGDSAVYLCASSLDGNRDSHNYGYTFGSGTRLTVV.

V gene TRBV15 combines with J gene TRBJ2-3; TRBD2 agrees at 13 bases. This CDR3 is 16 amino acids long. V trimming: 1 base; J trimming: 5 bases; junction bases outside the gene matches: 3. Germline V gene sequence: CDR1 LNHNV, CDR2 YYDKDF (reference sequence). The CDR3 loop reads CATSRGLAGGEDTQYF. The DNA of the CDR3 is TGTGCCACCAGCAGAGGACTAGCGGGAGGAGAAGATACGCAGTATTTT.

V usage is TRBV5-1 and J usage is TRBJ2-2, with 7 bases identical to TRBD1. Unmatched junction bases numbered 5, after V lost 3 bases and J lost 0 bases. This CDR3 has 16 residues. CDR1 is SGHRS and CDR2 is YFSETQ in the germline V gene. Here the CDR3 reads CASSSSGTANTGELFF. The CDR3, as DNA: TGCGCCAGCAGCTCTTCCGGGACAGCGAACACCGGGGAGCTGTTTTTT.

CDR3 nucleotides: TGTGCCAGTAGTACGGGACAGGGGTCAAAAAAACTGTTTTTT. Translating it yields CASSTGQGSKKLFF. The V gene is TRBV19, the J gene TRBJ1-4, with TRBD1 identical over 10 bases. The CDR3 runs 14 residues. Germline lookup yields CDR1 LNHDA and CDR2 SQIVND (reference sequence). The V and J ends lost 4 bases and 9 bases, in that order; junction bases with no gene match: 5.

The chain recombines TRBV5-1 with TRBJ2-5; 11 nucleotides agree with TRBD2. Germline CDR1 is SGHRS and CDR2 is YFSETQ. CDR3 length: 14 amino acids. V was pared by 6 bases and J by 5 bases, with 6 bases of the junction left unmatched. The CDR3 DNA is TGCGCCAGCACTATAGCGGGAGGGGTGGAGACCCAGTACTTC. Translation: CASTIAGGVETQYF.

The chain combines TRBV18 with TRBJ1-2; D remains unclear. The CDR3 is 14 amino acids. V lost 0 bases, J lost 0 bases, and 5 bases lay in between. Germline values: CDR1 KGHSH, CDR2 LQKENI. In DNA, the CDR3 is TGTGCCAGCTCACCACCGTTAGCTAACTATGGCTACACCTTC. Protein product: CASSPPLANYGYTF.

The V gene is TRBV4-2, the J gene TRBJ1-2; no clear D gene. Trimming shortened V by 4 bases and J by 4 bases, and 13 bases separated the two germline ends. The germline V gene has CDR1 LGHNA and CDR2 YNFKEQ. This CDR3 region has 14 residues. CDR3 sequence: CASSPGSATYGYTF. The CDR3 DNA is TGTGCCAGCAGCCCGGGGTCGGCAACCTATGGCTACACCTTC.

This clone showed up just once. V is TRBV6-4 and J is TRBJ2-2, with 8 bases identical to TRBD1. V lost 2 bases and J lost 4; bases outside the gene matches: 9. This CDR3 is 17 amino acids long. The V gene's germline CDR1 is MRHNA and CDR2 SNTAGT. The CDR3 loop reads CASSDTLRTGTTGELFF. The CDR3 DNA reads as TGTGCCAGCAGTGACACGCTAAGGACAGGGACCACCGGGGAGCTGTTTTTT.

The chain couples TRBV18 to TRBJ1-5; D is unclear. Deletions cut 2 bases from V and 0 bases from J, with 14 bases between. CDR1 KGHSH and CDR2 LQKENI come from the germline V gene. The CDR3 is 17 amino acids. CDR3 in amino acids: CASSPKIDTSSNQPQHF. The CDR3 DNA follows: TGTGCCAGCTCACCAAAGATCGACACCTCTAGCAATCAGCCCCAGCATTTT. The whole variable domain, remainder taken from reference TRBV18 and TRBJ1-5, is NAGVMQNPRHLVRRRGQEARLRCSPMKGHSHVYWYRQLPEEGLKFMVYLQKENIIDESGMPKERFSAEFPKEGPSILRIQQVVRGDSAAYFCASSPKIDTSSNQPQHFGDGTRLSIL.

The rearrangement joins TRBV4-1 to TRBJ2-3; 7 positions match TRBD2. In germline, CDR1 is MGHRA, CDR2 YSYEKL. The CDR3 extends over 18 amino acids. V dropped 1 base and J dropped 3; count of bases not matched to a gene: 13. Here the CDR3 DNA reads TGCGCCAGCAGCCAAGCCTCCACAAAGCGGGGAAGGACAGATACGCAGTATTTT. The encoded protein is CASSQASTKRGRTDTQYF.